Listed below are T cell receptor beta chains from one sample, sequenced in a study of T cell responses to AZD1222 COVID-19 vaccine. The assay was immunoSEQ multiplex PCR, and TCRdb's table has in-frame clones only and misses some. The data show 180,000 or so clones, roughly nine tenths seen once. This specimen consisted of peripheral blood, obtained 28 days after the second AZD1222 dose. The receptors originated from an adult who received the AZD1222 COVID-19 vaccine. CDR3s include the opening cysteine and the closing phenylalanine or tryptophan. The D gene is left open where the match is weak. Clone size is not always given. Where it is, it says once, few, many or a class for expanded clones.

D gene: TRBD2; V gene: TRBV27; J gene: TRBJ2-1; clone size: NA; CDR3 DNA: TGTGCCAGCAGTTTAATGTTGGCTAGCGGGAGCTACAATGAGCAGTTCTTC; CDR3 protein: CASSLMLASGSYNEQFF
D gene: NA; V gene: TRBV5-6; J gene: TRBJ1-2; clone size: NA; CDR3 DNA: TGTGCCAGCAGCTTGTTTTTCTCCGTCAACTATGGCTACACCTTC; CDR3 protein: CASSLFFSVNYGYTF
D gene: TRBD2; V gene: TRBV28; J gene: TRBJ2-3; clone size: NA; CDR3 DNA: TGTGCCAGCAGTTCCCCGGGCGGGAGGTCGGATACGCAGTATTTT; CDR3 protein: CASSSPGGRSDTQYF
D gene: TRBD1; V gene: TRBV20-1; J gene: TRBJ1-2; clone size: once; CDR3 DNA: TGCAGTGCTAGTGGAACCGGACAGGGGAACGGCTACACCTTC; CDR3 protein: CSASGTGQGNGYTF
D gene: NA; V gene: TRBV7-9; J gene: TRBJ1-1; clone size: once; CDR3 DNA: TGTGCCAGCAGCTACCTCGACGGGCTGAACACTGAAGCTTTCTTT; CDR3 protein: CASSYLDGLNTEAFF
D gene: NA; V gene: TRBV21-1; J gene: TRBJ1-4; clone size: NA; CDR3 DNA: TGTGCCAGCAGACAGATCGATAATGAAAAACTGTTTTTT; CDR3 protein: CASRQIDNEKLFF
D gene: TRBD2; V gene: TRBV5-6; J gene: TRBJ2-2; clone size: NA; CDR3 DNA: TGTGCCAGCAGCCTGCAGGGGTGGCGGGGGGGCGGAGGCACCGGGGAGCTGTTTTTT; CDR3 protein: CASSLQGWRGGGGTGELFF
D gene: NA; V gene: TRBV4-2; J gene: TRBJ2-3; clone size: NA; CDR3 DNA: TGTGCCAGCAGCCAATCCTTCCCAGGGGCCGGGGCCCGGGGGTGGGATACGCAGTATTTT; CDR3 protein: CASSQSFPGAGARGWDTQYF
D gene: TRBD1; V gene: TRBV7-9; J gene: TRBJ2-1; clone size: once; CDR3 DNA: TGTGCCAGCAGCGGGGACAGGGGGCGCGGCAATGAGCAGTTCTTC; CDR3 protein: CASSGDRGRGNEQFF
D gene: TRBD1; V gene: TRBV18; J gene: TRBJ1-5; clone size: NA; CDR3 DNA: TGTGCCAGCTCACCCGGGACAGGGAATCAGCCCCAGCATTTT; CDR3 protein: CASSPGTGNQPQHF
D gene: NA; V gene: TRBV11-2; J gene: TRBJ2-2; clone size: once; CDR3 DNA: TGTGCCAGCAGCTTAGATGGAGAAGGGGGGGTGAACACCGGGGAGCTGTTTTTT; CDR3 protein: CASSLDGEGGVNTGELFF
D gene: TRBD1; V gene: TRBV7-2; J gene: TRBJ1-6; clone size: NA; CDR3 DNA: TGTGCCAGCAGCCGGGGGACAGGGGGGGTACCCCTCCACTTT; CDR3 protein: CASSRGTGGVPLHF
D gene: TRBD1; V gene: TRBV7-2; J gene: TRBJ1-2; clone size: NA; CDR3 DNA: TGTGCCAGCAGCTTAGTGGGACAGGGCTTTTTTAACTATGGCTACACCTTC; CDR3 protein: CASSLVGQGFFNYGYTF
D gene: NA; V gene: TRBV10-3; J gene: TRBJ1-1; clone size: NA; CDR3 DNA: TGTGCCATCAGTGAGTCCTTGGTTCGAACTGAAGCTTTCTTT; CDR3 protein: CAISESLVRTEAFF
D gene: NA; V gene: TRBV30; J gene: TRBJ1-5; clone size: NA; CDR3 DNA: TGTGCCTGGACCTCAGGTCAGGGAGGTCATCAGCCCCAGCATTTT; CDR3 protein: CAWTSGQGGHQPQHF
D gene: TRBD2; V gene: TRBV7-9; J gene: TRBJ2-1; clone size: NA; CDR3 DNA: TGTGCCAGCACCCCCCGGGACTATCGATCGGATGAGCAGTTCTTC; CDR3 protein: CASTPRDYRSDEQFF
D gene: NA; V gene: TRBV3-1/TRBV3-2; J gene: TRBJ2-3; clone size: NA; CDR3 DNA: TGTGCCACCCTACCCCTAGGGGGGGATACGCAGTATTTT; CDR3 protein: CATLPLGGDTQYF
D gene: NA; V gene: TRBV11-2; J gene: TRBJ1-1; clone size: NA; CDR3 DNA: TGTGCCAGCAGCTTAGTGGTAGGGCCCACTGAAGCTTTCTTT; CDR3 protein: CASSLVVGPTEAFF
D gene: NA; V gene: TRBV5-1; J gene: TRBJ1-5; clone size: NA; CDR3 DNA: TGCGCCAGCAGCTTGTCCGGGATAAGCAATCAGCCCCAGCATTTT; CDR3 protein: CASSLSGISNQPQHF
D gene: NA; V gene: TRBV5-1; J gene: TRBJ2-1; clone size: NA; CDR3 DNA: TGCGCCAGCAGCGAGGACTACAATGAGCAGTTCTTC; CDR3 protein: CASSEDYNEQFF
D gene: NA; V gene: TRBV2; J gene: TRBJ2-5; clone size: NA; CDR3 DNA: TGTGCCAGCAGGAGACAGGTCGTTGAGACCCAGTACTTC; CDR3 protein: CASRRQVVETQYF
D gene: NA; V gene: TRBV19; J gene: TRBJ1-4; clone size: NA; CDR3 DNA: TGTGCCAGTAGTATAGCCCCCGGACAAGGAAAACTGTTTTTT; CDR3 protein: CASSIAPGQGKLFF
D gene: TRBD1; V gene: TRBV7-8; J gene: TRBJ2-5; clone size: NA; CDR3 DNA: TGTGCCAGCAGCAGGGGGCGGGCAGGGCAAGAGACCCAGTACTTC; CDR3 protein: CASSRGRAGQETQYF
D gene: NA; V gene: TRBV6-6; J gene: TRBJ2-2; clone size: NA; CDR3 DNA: TGTGCCAGCAGTTACCCGGGGGGCAGCGTTTCCGGGGAGCTGTTTTTT; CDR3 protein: CASSYPGGSVSGELFF
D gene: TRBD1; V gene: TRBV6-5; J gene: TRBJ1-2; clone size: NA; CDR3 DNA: TGTGCCAGCAGAGTACGACAGGGGTATGGCTACACCTTC; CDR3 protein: CASRVRQGYGYTF
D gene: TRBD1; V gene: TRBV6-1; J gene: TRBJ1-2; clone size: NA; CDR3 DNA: TGTGCCAGCAGTGGTCGGCGGGACAGGGGGCATTGGGGCTACACCTTC; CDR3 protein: CASSGRRDRGHWGYTF